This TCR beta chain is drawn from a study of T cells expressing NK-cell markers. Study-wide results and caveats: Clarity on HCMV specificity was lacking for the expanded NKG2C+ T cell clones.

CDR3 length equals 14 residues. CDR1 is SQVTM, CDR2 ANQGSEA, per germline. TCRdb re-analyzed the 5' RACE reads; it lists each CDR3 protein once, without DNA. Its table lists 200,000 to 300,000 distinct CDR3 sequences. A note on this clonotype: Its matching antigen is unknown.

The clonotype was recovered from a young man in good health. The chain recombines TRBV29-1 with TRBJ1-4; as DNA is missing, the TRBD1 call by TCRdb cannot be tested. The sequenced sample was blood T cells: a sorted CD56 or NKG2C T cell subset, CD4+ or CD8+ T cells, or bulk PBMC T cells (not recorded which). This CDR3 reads CSVEAQGVNEKLFF.